This TCR beta chain was identified in a study of shared clonotypes between healthy human individuals. Study-wide results and caveats: Only blood was sampled; tissue repertoires likely differ.

Worth noting for this clone: Antigen specificity is unknown.

Per the original methods: Junction-only sequences without quality scores came from ImmunoSEQ, so filtering differed. TCRdb keeps only in-frame clones here, not all; method: immunoSEQ multiplex PCR. From that table come the V and J calls and clone size; the DNA was used to work out D and trimming. This sample has roughly 2.2 million clones; around 92% occur once, and the top ten carry 0.3% to 0.4%. Healthy and HIV-negative, the adult donors had no recent acute infections or vaccinations. The study separated CD4+ cells into CD45RA+ naive and CD45RA-negative memory subsets. Looked up from germline, CDR1 is SGHRS and CDR2 is YFSETQ. V was clipped by 4 bases and J by 4 bases, with 14 bases between them. The CDR3 sequence is 15 residues long.

The receptor was isolated from a man aged 18-30 years in good health. Some clones in this sample may be carry-over from other donors' samples. The chain recombines TRBV5-1 with TRBJ2-2; D gene uncertain. Material for sequencing was naive CD4+ T cells from PBMCs. Indicated subset: CD45RA+ positively selected. Here the CDR3 reads CASSPRARTTGELFF. The CDR3 DNA sequence: TGCGCCAGCAGCCCCAGAGCTAGGACCACCGGGGAGCTGTTTTTT.